The rows below give T cell receptor beta chains drawn from one sample of a study of blood T cell repertoires in COVID-19. Data came from immunoSEQ multiplex PCR; TCRdb stores just in-frame clones and leaves some out. Of about 47,000 clones listed, over 75% are singletons. The sequencing input was peripheral blood. The receptor set was obtained from a woman in her sixties or seventies with acute or convalescent COVID-19. Each CDR3 is given with its conserved first and last residue. Each record gives: J gene, V gene, D gene, CDR3 protein. The D gene is left open where the match is weak.

TRBJ2-5 | TRBV7-6 | . | CASSLYGEETQYF
TRBJ2-7 | TRBV30 | . | CAWTEGSEQYF
TRBJ1-6 | TRBV6-1 | . | CASSGSQLVGGPPLHF
TRBJ2-2 | TRBV19 | . | CASSGQITGELFF
TRBJ1-6 | TRBV7-9 | . | CASSLPPQGGTSPLHF
TRBJ2-2 | TRBV5-1 | . | CASSLAQAPGELFF
TRBJ2-7 | TRBV12-1 | . | CTSSHTSGIYEQYF
TRBJ1-1 | TRBV19 | . | CASSQTGMNTEAFF
TRBJ2-7 | TRBV5-1 | . | CASSLEGGPYEQYF
TRBJ2-3 | TRBV9 | TRBD1 | CASSARDREPDTQYF
TRBJ1-5 | TRBV7-8 | TRBD1 | CASSLGTGGIGQPQHF
TRBJ1-1 | TRBV7-8 | . | CASSLYNAAEAFF
TRBJ1-5 | TRBV6-5 | . | CASTTGPQPQHF
TRBJ2-7 | TRBV9 | TRBD1 | CASSPGTGNYEQYF
TRBJ2-1 | TRBV2 | TRBD2 | CASSGTSGGRITYNEQFF
TRBJ2-7 | TRBV2 | TRBD1 | CASNPQGARNEQYF
TRBJ1-6 | TRBV7-2 | . | CASSRSGVQNSPLHF
TRBJ2-3 | TRBV7-2 | TRBD1 | CASSPHSSGTGITDTQYF
TRBJ1-4 | TRBV2 | . | CASNGGTAIEKLFF
TRBJ2-3 | TRBV29-1 | . | CSVGGQTTDTQYF
TRBJ2-3 | TRBV2 | . | CASSERIASDTQYF
TRBJ2-7 | TRBV12-5 | . | CASGAGQQQTYEQYF